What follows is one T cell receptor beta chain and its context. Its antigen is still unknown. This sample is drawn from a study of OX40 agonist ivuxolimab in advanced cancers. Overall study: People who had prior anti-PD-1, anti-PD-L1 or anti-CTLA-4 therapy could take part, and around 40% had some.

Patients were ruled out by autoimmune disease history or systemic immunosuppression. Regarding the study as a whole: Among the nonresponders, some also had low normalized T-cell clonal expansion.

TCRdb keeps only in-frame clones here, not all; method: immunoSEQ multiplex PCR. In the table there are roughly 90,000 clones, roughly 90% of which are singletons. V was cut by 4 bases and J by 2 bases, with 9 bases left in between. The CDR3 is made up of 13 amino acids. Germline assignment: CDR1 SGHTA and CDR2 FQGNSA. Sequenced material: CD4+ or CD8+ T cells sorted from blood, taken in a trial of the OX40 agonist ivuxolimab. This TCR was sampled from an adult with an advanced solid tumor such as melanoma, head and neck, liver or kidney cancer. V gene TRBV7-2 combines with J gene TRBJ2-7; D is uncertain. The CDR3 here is CASSSDGPYEQYF. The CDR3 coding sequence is TGTGCCAGCAGCTCCGACGGCCCCTACGAGCAGTACTTC.